This T cell receptor beta chain comes out of a study of beta chain features in type 1 diabetes. Regarding this clone: Its antigen remains unidentified.

Study outcomes and limitations: A pattern of fewer insertions and more deletions at VDJ junctions was seen in type 1 diabetes patients. Moderate but significant shortening of TCRB CDR3s was recorded in all four CD4+ subsets from Type 1 diabetes patients. PCR, the amplification step, might favor shorter templates, equally in patients and controls.

Purities in excess of 95% were seen in all sorted populations. Expressed TCRB transcripts were sequenced after all isolated RNA was converted to cDNA. This table comes from immunoSEQ multiplex PCR, and its TCRdb copy is limited to in-frame clones, with some not included. The table has some 150,000 clones, 9% to 10% seen once; the top ten hold 0.55% to 0.75%. V shed 6 bases, J shed 0 bases, and the junction held 6 bases outside the gene matches. Germline CDR1 SQVTM, CDR2 ANQGSEA. The CDR3 contains 16 residues. This sequence was found in a woman in her 40s in good health. The rearrangement joins TRBV29-1 to TRBJ2-3; TRBD2 agrees at 13 bases. The material sequenced was central memory CD4+ T cells from blood. The CDR3 reads CSVGTSGDTSTDTQYF. As DNA, the CDR3 is TGCAGCGTGGGGACTAGCGGGGATACTAGCACAGATACGCAGTATTTT.